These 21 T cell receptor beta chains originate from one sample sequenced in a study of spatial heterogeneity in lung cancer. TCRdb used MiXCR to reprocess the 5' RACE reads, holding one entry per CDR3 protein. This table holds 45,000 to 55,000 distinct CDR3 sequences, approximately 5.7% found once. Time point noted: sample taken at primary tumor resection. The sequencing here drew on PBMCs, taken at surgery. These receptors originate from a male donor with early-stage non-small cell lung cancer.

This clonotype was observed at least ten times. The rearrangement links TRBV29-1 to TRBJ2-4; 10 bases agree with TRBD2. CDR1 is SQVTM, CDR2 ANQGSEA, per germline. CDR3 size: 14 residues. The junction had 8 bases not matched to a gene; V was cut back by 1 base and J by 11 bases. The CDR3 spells CSVEGLVAGGLQYF. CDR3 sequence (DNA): TGCAGCGTTGAAGGGCTCGTAGCGGGAGGCCTTCAGTACTTC.

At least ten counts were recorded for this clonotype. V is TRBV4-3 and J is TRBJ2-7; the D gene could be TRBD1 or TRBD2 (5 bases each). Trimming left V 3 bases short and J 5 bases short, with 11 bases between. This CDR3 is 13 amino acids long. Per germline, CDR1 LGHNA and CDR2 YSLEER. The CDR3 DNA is TGCGCCAGCAGCCAGCCCGGGGCGCACGAGCAGTACTTC. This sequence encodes CASSQPGAHEQYF.

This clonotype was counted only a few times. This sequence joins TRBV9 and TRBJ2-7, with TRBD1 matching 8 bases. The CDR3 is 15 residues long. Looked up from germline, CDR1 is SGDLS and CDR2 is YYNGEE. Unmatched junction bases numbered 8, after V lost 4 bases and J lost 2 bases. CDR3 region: CASSFGQGQAYEQYF. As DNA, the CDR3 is TGTGCCAGCAGCTTCGGACAGGGTCAAGCCTACGAGCAGTACTTC.

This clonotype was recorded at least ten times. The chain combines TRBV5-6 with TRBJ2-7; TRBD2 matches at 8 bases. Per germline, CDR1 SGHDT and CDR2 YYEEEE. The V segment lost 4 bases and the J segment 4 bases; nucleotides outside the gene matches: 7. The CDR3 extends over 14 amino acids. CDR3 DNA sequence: TGTGCCAGCAGCCCGGACGGGACTAGGTACGAGCAGTACTTC. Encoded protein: CASSPDGTRYEQYF.

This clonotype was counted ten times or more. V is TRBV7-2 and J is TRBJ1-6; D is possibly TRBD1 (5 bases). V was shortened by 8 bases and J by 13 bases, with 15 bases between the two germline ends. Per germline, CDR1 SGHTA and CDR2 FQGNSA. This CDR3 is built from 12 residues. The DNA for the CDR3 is TGTGCCAGCTCCTGGGGCGGATCGCCCCTCCACTTT. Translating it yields CASSWGGSPLHF.

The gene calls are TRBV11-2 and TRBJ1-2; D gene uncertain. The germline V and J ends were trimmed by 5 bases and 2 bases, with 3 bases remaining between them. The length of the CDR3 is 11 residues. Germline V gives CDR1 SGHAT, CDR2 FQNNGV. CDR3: CASSQNYGYTF. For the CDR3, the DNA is TGTGCCAGCAGCCAAAACTATGGCTACACCTTC.

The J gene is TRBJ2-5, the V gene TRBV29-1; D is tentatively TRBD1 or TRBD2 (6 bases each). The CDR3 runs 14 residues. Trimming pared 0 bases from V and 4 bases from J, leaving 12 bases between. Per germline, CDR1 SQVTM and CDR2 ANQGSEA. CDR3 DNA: TGCAGCGTTGAAGAAGGGGGGATTAGAGAGACCCAGTACTTC. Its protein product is CSVEEGGIRETQYF.

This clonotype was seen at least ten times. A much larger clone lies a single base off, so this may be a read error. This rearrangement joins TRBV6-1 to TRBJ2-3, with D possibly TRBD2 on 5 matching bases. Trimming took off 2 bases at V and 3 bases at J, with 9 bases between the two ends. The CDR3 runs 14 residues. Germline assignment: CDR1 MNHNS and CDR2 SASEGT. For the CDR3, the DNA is TGTGCCAGCAGTGAACGGGGTGGAACAGATACGCAGTATTTT. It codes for CASSERGGTDTQYF.

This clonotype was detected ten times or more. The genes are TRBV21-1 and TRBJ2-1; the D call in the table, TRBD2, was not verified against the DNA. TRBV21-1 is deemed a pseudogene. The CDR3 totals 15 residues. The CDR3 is CASSKVGTSKNEQFF. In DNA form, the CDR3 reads TGTGCCAGCAGCAAAGTGGGGACTAGCAAGAATGAGCAGTTCTTC.

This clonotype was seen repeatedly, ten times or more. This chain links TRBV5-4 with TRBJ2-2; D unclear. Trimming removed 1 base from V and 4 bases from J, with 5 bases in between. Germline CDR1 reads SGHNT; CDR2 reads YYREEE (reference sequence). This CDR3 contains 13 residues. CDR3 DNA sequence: TGTGCCAGCAGCTTGCTGGGCACCGGGGAGCTGTTTTTT. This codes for CASSLLGTGELFF.

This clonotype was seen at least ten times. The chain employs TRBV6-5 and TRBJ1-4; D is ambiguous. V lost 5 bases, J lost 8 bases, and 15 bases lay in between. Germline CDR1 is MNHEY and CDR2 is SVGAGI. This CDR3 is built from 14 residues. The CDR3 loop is CASSLDPEVEKLFF. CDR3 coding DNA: TGTGCCAGCAGTCTTGACCCGGAGGTAGAAAAACTGTTTTTT.

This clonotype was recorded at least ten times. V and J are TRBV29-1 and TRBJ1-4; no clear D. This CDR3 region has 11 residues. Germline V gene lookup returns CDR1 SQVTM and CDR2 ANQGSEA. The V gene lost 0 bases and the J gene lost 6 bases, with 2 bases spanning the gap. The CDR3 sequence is CSVEEDEKLFF. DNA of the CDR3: TGCAGCGTTGAAGAAGATGAAAAACTGTTTTTT.

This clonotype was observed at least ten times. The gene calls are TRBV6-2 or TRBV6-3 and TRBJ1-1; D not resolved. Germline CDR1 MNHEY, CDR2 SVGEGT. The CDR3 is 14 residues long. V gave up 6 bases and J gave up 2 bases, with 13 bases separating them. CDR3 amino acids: CASRSLTPNTEAFF. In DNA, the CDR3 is TGTGCCAGCAGAAGCCTGACACCCAACACTGAAGCTTTCTTT.

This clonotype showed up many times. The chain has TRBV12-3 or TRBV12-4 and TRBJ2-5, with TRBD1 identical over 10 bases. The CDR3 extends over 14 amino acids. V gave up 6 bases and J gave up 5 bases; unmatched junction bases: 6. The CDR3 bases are TGTGCCAGCAGAGCCGGGACAGGGGCCGAGACCCAGTACTTC. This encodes CASRAGTGAETQYF.

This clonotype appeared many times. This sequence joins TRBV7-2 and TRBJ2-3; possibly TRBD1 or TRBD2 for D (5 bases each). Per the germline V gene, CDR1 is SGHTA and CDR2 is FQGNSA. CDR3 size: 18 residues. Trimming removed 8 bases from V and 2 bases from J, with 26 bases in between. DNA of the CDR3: TGTGCCAGCTTAGGGGACCCCATAAGGAGGTGGTTCACAGATACGCAGTATTTT. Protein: CASLGDPIRRWFTDTQYF. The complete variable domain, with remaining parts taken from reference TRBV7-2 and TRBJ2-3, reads GAGVSQSPSNKVTEKGKDVELRCDPISGHTALYWYRQSLGQGLEFLIYFQGNSAPDKSGLPSDRFSAERTGGSVSTLTIQRTQQEDSAVYLCASLGDPIRRWFTDTQYFGPGTRLTVL.

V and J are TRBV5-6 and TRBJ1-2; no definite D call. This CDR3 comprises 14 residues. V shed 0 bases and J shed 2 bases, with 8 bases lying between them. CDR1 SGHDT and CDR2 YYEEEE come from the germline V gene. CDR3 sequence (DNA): TGTGCCAGCAGCTTGGGGCAGCTCAACTATGGCTACACCTTC. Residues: CASSLGQLNYGYTF.

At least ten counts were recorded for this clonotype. The CDR3: CASIIGLAGGLDTQYF. The CDR3 DNA follows: TGTGCCAGCATCATAGGACTAGCGGGAGGATTAGATACGCAGTATTTT. V gene TRBV7-2 combines with J gene TRBJ2-3; 14 positions match TRBD2. The CDR3 is made up of 16 amino acids. Germline V lookup: CDR1 SGHTA, CDR2 FQGNSA. Unmatched junction bases numbered 8, after V lost 7 bases and J lost 5 bases.

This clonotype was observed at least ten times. The CDR3, as DNA: TGCGCCAGCAGCCAAGCCCTCGGACCTATACAGCCCCAGCATTTT. Its translation is CASSQALGPIQPQHF. The chain couples TRBV4-3 to TRBJ1-5; D unresolved. The CDR3 runs 15 residues. V lost 1 base, J lost 7 bases, and 14 bases lay in between. The V gene's germline CDR1 is LGHNA and CDR2 YSLEER.

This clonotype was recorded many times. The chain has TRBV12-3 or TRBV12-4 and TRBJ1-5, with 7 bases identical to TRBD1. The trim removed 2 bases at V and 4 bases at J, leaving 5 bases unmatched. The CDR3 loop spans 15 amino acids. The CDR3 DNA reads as TGTGCCAGCAGTTTAACAGGGGATTGGAATCAGCCCCAGCATTTT. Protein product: CASSLTGDWNQPQHF.

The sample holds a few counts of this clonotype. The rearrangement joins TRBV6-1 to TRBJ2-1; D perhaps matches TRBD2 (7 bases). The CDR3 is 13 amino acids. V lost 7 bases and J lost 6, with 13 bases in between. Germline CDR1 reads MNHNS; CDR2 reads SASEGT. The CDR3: CASMWGGLNEQFF. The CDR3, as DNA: TGTGCCAGCATGTGGGGGGGGCTCAATGAGCAGTTCTTC.

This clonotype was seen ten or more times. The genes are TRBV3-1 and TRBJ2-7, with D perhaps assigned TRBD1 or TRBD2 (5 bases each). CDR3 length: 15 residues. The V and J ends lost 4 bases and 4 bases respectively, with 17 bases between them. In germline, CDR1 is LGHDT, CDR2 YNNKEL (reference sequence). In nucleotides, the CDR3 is TGTGCCAGCAGCCTGGGACCCACCAATCCTTACGAGCAGTACTTC. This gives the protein CASSLGPTNPYEQYF.